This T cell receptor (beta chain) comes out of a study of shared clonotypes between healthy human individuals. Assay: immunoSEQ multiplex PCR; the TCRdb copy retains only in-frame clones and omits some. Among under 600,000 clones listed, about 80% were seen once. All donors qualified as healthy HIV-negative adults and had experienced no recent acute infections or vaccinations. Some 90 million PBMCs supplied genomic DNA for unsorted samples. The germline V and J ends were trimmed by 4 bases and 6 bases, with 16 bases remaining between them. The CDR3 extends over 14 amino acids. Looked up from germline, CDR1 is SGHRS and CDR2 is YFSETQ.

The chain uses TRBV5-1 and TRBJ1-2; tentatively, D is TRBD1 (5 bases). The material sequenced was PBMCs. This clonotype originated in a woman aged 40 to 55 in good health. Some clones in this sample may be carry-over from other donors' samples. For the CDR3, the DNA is TGCGCCAGCAGCCGCTGGAGGGGCAGCGATGGCTACACCTTC. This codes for CASSRWRGSDGYTF.